The clone carrying this T cell receptor beta chain occurred many times. Its specificity is not known. The sample originates from a study of beta chain features in type 1 diabetes. Findings of the study overall: Patients with Type 1 diabetes showed moderately but significantly shorter TCRB CDR3s in all four CD4+ subsets. PCR might favor shorter templates, equally in patients and controls.

As every portion of the isolated RNA was reverse transcribed, the sequencing read expressed TCRB transcripts. Profiled with immunoSEQ multiplex PCR; TCRdb holds only in-frame clones, not every one. The data contain about 370,000 clones, 9.5% to 10% of them singletons. Specimen: central memory CD4+ T cells from blood. The TCR sequence derives from a man aged 25 to 40 with type 1 diabetes.

The CDR3 coding sequence is TGTGCCAGCAGCCGCGGGGCTAGCGGGAGTCTAGATGAGCAGTTCTTC. This gives the protein CASSRGASGSLDEQFF. This chain connects TRBV4-2 to TRBJ2-1; TRBD2 aligns across 10 bases. The CDR3 is 16 residues long. Trimming cost V 4 bases and J 8 bases; bases outside gene matches: 11. CDR1 LGHNA and CDR2 YNFKEQ come from the germline V gene.